One T cell receptor (beta chain) is described in this entry. The CDR3 length is 15 residues. Germline V gene sequence: CDR1 MNHNY, CDR2 SVGAGI (reference sequence). Germline trimming cut 5 bases from V and 4 bases from J; bases unmatched to any gene: 7. The sample belongs to a study of T-cell memory formation after mild COVID-19. TCRdb analysed the 5' RACE reads with MiXCR anew, one entry per CDR3 protein. The sample has approximately 260,000 distinct CDR3 sequences; 16% are singletons. The sequenced sample consisted of PBMCs or a T cell subset sorted from them (not recorded which). This TCR came from a man aged 18 to 29 who had mild COVID-19 (a few samples of this study predate the infection). Cell type and time point are not known. This chain connects TRBV6-6 to TRBJ2-1; 8 nucleotides align to TRBD2. CDR3 in amino acids: CASSHGGGGYNEQFF. The CDR3, as DNA: TGTGCCAGCAGTCACGGGGGCGGGGGGTACAATGAGCAGTTCTTC.